The 21 T cell receptor beta chains reported below all come from one sample, sequenced in a study of T-cell memory formation after mild COVID-19. MiXCR, applied by TCRdb to the 5' RACE reads, yields one record per CDR3 protein. The sample has approximately 570,000 distinct CDR3 sequences, roughly 18% seen once. Sequences were obtained from PBMCs or a T cell subset sorted from them (not recorded which). The receptors originated from an adult woman who had mild COVID-19 (a few samples of this study predate the infection). Cell type and time point are not known.

This clonotype appeared a few times. The V and J genes are TRBV4-2 and TRBJ2-7, with unresolved D. The CDR3 is 12 residues long. Trimming left V 5 bases short and J 0 bases short, with 5 bases between. CDR1 is LGHNA and CDR2 is YNFKEQ in the germline V gene. The CDR3 region has the DNA TGTGCCAGCAGCGGCAACTCCTACGAGCAGTACTTC. It codes for CASSGNSYEQYF.

The chain couples TRBV6-2 or TRBV6-3 to TRBJ1-5; a possible D gene is TRBD1 (6 bases). The CDR3 has 15 residues. V was pared by 7 bases and J by 6 bases, with 19 bases between. Germline CDR1 MNHEY, CDR2 SVGEGT. The CDR3 here is CASTTGRGAVQPQHF. In nucleotides, the CDR3 is TGTGCCAGCACAACAGGGAGGGGTGCAGTTCAGCCCCAGCATTTT.

This clonotype has more than one count but fewer than ten. This chain uses TRBV3-1 with TRBJ1-4; D may be TRBD1 (5 bases). The germline gives CDR1 LGHDT, CDR2 YNNKEL (reference sequence). The CDR3 runs to 13 residues. Trimming cost V 5 bases and J 8 bases, with 12 bases left between them. The CDR3 DNA reads TGTGCCAGCAGCTCCGGGGCGGAGGAAAAACTGTTTTTT. It is translated as CASSSGAEEKLFF.

The chain employs TRBV6-2 or TRBV6-3 and TRBJ2-3, with TRBD1 identical over 7 bases. With 0 bases clipped from V and 6 bases from J, the junction kept 3 bases outside the gene matches. Germline CDR1 is MNHEY and CDR2 is SVGEGT. The CDR3 spans 14 residues. The CDR3 sequence is CASSYSGGRDTQYF. The CDR3 coding sequence is TGTGCCAGCAGTTACTCAGGGGGCAGGGATACGCAGTATTTT.

This clonotype was observed a handful of times. The rearrangement links TRBV3-1 to TRBJ2-1; TRBD2 matches 9 bases. In germline, CDR1 is LGHDT, CDR2 YNNKEL (reference sequence). V lost 1 base and J lost 9; bases outside the gene matches: 4. This CDR3 contains 14 residues. CDR3 sequence (DNA): TGTGCCAGCAGCCAAGTTGATAGCGGGAGTGAGCAGTTCTTC. Translation gives CASSQVDSGSEQFF.

The chain couples TRBV24-1 to TRBJ1-1, with D tentatively TRBD1 (5 bases). Germline loops: CDR1 KGHDR, CDR2 SFDVKD. Trimming took 1 base from V and 10 from J, leaving 12 bases between them. The CDR3 length is 13 residues. This chain's CDR3 is CATSDFGGTGAFF. Here the CDR3 DNA reads TGTGCCACCAGTGATTTCGGGGGAACAGGAGCTTTCTTT.

This clonotype was seen only a few times. The J gene is TRBJ2-2, the V gene TRBV20-1; a weak D match, TRBD2 (6 bases). The germline V and J ends were trimmed by 3 bases and 2 bases, with 10 bases remaining between them. Per germline, CDR1 DFQATT and CDR2 SNEGSKA (reference sequence). The CDR3 has 14 amino acids. The CDR3 DNA follows: TGCAGTGCTAGCGCGGGGATAAACACCGGGGAGCTGTTTTTT. Translated, it gives CSASAGINTGELFF.

There are many counts of this clonotype. The chain combines TRBV7-9 with TRBJ2-7; D uncertain. Trimming stripped 2 bases from V and 5 bases from J, with 7 bases between. Looked up from germline, CDR1 is SEHNR and CDR2 is FQNEAQ (reference sequence). This CDR3 has 12 residues. CDR3 amino acids: CASSLLWDEQYF. The CDR3 DNA follows: TGTGCCAGCAGCTTACTATGGGACGAGCAGTACTTC.

The chain couples TRBV19 to TRBJ1-1, with 8 bases aligning to TRBD1. This CDR3 spans 14 amino acids. Germline-derived CDR1 and CDR2 are LNHDA and SQIVND (reference sequence). The V segment lost 9 bases and the J segment 3 bases; nucleotides outside the gene matches: 9. CDR3 residues: CASDHPGQDTEAFF. CDR3 coding DNA: TGTGCCAGCGACCACCCGGGACAGGACACTGAAGCTTTCTTT.

The chain links TRBV7-6 to TRBJ2-7; D is perhaps TRBD1 (6 bases). Germline values: CDR1 SGHVS, CDR2 FNYEAQ. CDR3 length: 13 residues. Trimming cost V 5 bases and J 7 bases, with 15 bases left between them. CDR3: CASSPTGLGEQYF. CDR3 sequence (DNA): TGTGCCAGCAGCCCAACAGGGCTAGGAGAGCAGTACTTC.

This clonotype has a handful of counts. J is TRBJ2-7 and V is TRBV6-2 or TRBV6-3; 7 nucleotides align to TRBD1. From germline, CDR1 is MNHEY and CDR2 SVGEGT. The CDR3 is 16 amino acids. Trimming removed 5 bases from V and 0 bases from J; junction bases left unmatched: 10. The CDR3 region is CASSRTLRDSSYEQYF. The CDR3 coding sequence is TGTGCCAGCAGTCGAACACTCCGGGACAGCTCCTACGAGCAGTACTTC.

This clonotype was seen a few times. V and J are TRBV6-6 and TRBJ2-7, with TRBD1 matching over 7 bases. From germline, CDR1 is MNHNY and CDR2 SVGAGI (reference sequence). The V and J ends lost 6 bases and 7 bases, in that order; junction bases with no gene match: 6. The CDR3 is 12 amino acids. The DNA of the CDR3 is TGTGCCAGCAGCCCACAGGGGTGGGAGCAGTACTTC. It encodes CASSPQGWEQYF.

The chain employs TRBV24-1 and TRBJ2-1, with 12 bases matching TRBD2. The trim removed 8 bases at V and 6 bases at J, leaving 1 base unmatched. The CDR3 is 13 residues long. Germline V gene lookup returns CDR1 KGHDR and CDR2 SFDVKD. The CDR3 DNA reads TGTGCCACCAAACTAGCGGGAGGCAATGAGCAGTTCTTC. Amino acid sequence: CATKLAGGNEQFF.

This clonotype has only a few counts. The chain joins TRBV5-1 to TRBJ2-7; a weak D match, TRBD2 (6 bases). V was clipped by 0 bases and J by 0 bases, with 13 bases between them. The CDR3 extends over 16 amino acids. Germline V gene sequence: CDR1 SGHRS, CDR2 YFSETQ. The CDR3 nucleotides read TGCGCCAGCAGCTTGGAAGCTGGACTACCCTCCTACGAGCAGTACTTC. Its translation is CASSLEAGLPSYEQYF.

This clonotype occurred a few times. J is TRBJ1-2 and V is TRBV5-4; D possibly corresponds to TRBD1 (5 bases). The germline gives CDR1 SGHNT, CDR2 YYREEE (reference sequence). This CDR3 is 14 amino acids long. The V end was cut by 2 bases, the J end by 6 bases, with 14 bases between. CDR3 in DNA: TGTGCCAGCAGCTTCGATCCAGGGCGCGATGGCTACACCTTC. It yields the protein CASSFDPGRDGYTF.

This chain links TRBV7-9 with TRBJ1-2, with D perhaps matching TRBD1 (5 bases). The V gene lost 4 bases and the J gene lost 4 bases, with 10 bases spanning the gap. Germline lookup yields CDR1 SEHNR and CDR2 FQNEAQ (reference sequence). The CDR3 is 13 amino acids. The CDR3: CASSYDSGYGYTF. CDR3 in DNA: TGTGCCAGCAGCTATGACAGTGGCTATGGCTACACCTTC.

This clonotype was detected only a few times. The J gene is TRBJ1-4, the V gene TRBV7-8, with TRBD1 matching over 9 bases. CDR1 is SGHVS and CDR2 is FQNEAQ in the germline V gene. V lost 5 bases, J lost 8 bases, and 9 bases stayed unmatched. The CDR3 runs 15 residues. CDR3 coding DNA: TGTGCCAGCAGCGGACAGGGGCGGGTGTGGGAAAAACTGTTTTTT. Its translation: CASSGQGRVWEKLFF.

This clonotype occurred a few times. The J gene is TRBJ1-4, the V gene TRBV11-2; 7 nucleotides line up with TRBD1. The germline V gene has CDR1 SGHAT and CDR2 FQNNGV. With 2 bases clipped from V and 7 bases from J, the junction kept 10 bases outside the gene matches. The CDR3 is made up of 16 amino acids. The CDR3 spells CASSLNTGEGSEKLFF. For the CDR3, the DNA is TGTGCCAGCAGCTTAAACACAGGGGAAGGAAGTGAAAAACTGTTTTTT. Complete variable domain (other parts from reference TRBV11-2 and TRBJ1-4): EAGVAQSPRYKIIEKRQSVAFWCNPISGHATLYWYQQILGQGPKLLIQFQNNGVVDDSQLPKDRFSAERLKGVDSTLKIQPAKLEDSAVYLCASSLNTGEGSEKLFFGSGTQLSVL.

In its sample, this clonotype was seen a few times. The chain recombines TRBV7-9 with TRBJ1-1; no firm D call. The CDR3 is made up of 15 amino acids. Per germline, CDR1 SEHNR and CDR2 FQNEAQ (reference sequence). The germline V and J ends were trimmed by 2 bases and 1 base, with 11 bases remaining between them. The CDR3 region is CASSLLFVRNTEAFF. The CDR3 region has the DNA TGTGCCAGCAGCTTACTTTTTGTTAGGAACACTGAAGCTTTCTTT.

CDR3 in DNA: TGTGCCAGCAGCGATACTAGCGGGGACTCCTACAATGAGCAGTTCTTC. This codes for CASSDTSGDSYNEQFF. The genes are TRBV7-3 and TRBJ2-1; 10 bases line up with TRBD2. V gave up 5 bases and J gave up 0 bases; unmatched junction bases: 4. The CDR3 has 16 residues. In germline, CDR1 is SGHTA, CDR2 FQGTGA.

This clonotype was seen once. V usage is TRBV11-3 and J usage is TRBJ2-2; 12 bases map to TRBD2. The V and J ends lost 2 bases and 7 bases, in that order; junction bases with no gene match: 5. The CDR3 totals 16 residues. Germline-derived CDR1 and CDR2 are SGHNT and YENEEA. This CDR3 reads CASSLRLAGVYGELFF. The CDR3 DNA reads TGTGCCAGCAGCTTAAGACTAGCGGGAGTTTACGGGGAGCTGTTTTTT.